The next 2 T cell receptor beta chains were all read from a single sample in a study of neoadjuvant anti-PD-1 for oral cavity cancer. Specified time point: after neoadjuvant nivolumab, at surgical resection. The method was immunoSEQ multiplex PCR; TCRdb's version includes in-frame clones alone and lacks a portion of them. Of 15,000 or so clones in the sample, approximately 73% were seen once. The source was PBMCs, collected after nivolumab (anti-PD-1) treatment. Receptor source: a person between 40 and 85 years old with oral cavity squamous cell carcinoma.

The CDR3 sequence: CASSLSLGMDRKFEAFF. For the CDR3, the DNA is TGTGCCAGCAGTTTATCGCTCGGAATGGACAGAAAGTTCGAAGCTTTCTTT. The rearrangement links TRBV27 to TRBJ1-1; D possibly corresponds to TRBD1 (6 bases). CDR3 length: 17 residues. V lost 0 bases and J 8 bases, leaving 22 bases between the germline ends. Germline values: CDR1 MNHEY, CDR2 SMNVEV (reference sequence).

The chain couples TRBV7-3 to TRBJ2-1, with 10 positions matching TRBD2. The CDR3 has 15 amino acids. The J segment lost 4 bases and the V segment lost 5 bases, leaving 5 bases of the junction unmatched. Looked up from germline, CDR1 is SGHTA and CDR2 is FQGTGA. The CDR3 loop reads CASSRLAGDYNEQFF. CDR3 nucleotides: TGTGCCAGCAGCCGCCTAGCGGGAGATTACAATGAGCAGTTCTTC.